The rows below give T cell receptor beta chains drawn from one sample of a study of radiation and T cells in renal cell carcinoma. Using immunoSEQ multiplex PCR, the repertoire was profiled, and TCRdb retains in-frame clones only, with some absent. The data contain 23,000 or so clones, roughly 60% of them singletons. Sequenced material: tumor tissue, taken from a patient whose treatment was nephrectomy without radiotherapy. The receptor source for this set is a man aged 40-49 years with renal cell carcinoma. Both conserved end residues are part of each CDR3. The order of the fields is clone size, D gene, V gene, J gene, CDR3 DNA, CDR3 protein. The D gene is left open where the match is weak. The listing skips clone size in some rows; elsewhere it reads once, few, many or a size class.

NA,NA,TRBV7-2,TRBJ2-1,TGTGCCAGCAGCCCCTTAGGAGGAGACCGAAATGAGCAGTTCTTC,CASSPLGGDRNEQFF
NA,TRBD1,TRBV7-2,TRBJ1-1,TGTGCCAGCAGCCGGCCAGACAGGGGATATACTGAAGCTTTCTTT,CASSRPDRGYTEAFF
NA,NA,TRBV5-5,TRBJ1-1,TGTGCCAGCAGCTTGGAGGGGAACACTGAAGCTTTCTTT,CASSLEGNTEAFF
few,NA,TRBV2,TRBJ2-2,TGTGCCAGCAGCCGACAGCGTATGAACACCGGGGAGCTGTTTTTT,CASSRQRMNTGELFF
NA,NA,TRBV5-1,TRBJ1-2,TGCGCCAGCAGCGATAACTATGGCTACACCTTC,CASSDNYGYTF
NA,NA,TRBV6-5,TRBJ2-6,TGTGCCAGCAGTTACTCTTCCTTATTCACAGGGAACCCCCTGACTTTC,CASSYSSLFTGNPLTF
once,TRBD1,TRBV19,TRBJ1-2,TGTGCCAGTCAGGGACAGGGAGGTGGCTACACCTTC,CASQGQGGGYTF
medium-sized,TRBD1,TRBV7-2,TRBJ2-1,TGTGCCAGCAGCTTACAGACAGGGAACAATGAGCAGTTCTTC,CASSLQTGNNEQFF
NA,TRBD1,TRBV7-9,TRBJ2-5,TGTGCCAGCAGCTTAGGGGACAGGGGGCTTCGAGAGACCCAGTACTTC,CASSLGDRGLRETQYF
few,NA,TRBV19,TRBJ1-3,TGTGCCAGTAGTACGACAGTCTCTGGAAACACCATATATTTT,CASSTTVSGNTIYF
once,NA,TRBV28,TRBJ1-2,TGTGCCAGCAGTTCCCACGTTCTGGTCGGGGGACCCTATGGCTACACCTTC,CASSSHVLVGGPYGYTF
NA,NA,TRBV27,TRBJ2-1,TGTGCCAGCAGTTTATCGGTTGTGGATTACAATGAGCAGTTCTTC,CASSLSVVDYNEQFF
medium-sized,NA,TRBV6-5,TRBJ2-7,TGTGCCAGCAGTGAAGACCGGACTTTATACGAGCAGTACTTC,CASSEDRTLYEQYF
large,NA,TRBV6-5,TRBJ1-1,TGTGCCAGCAGTCTCCTCCCGGGGGGGGCGACTGAAGCTTTCTTT,CASSLLPGGATEAFF
few,NA,TRBV28,TRBJ1-5,TGTGCCAGCAGTTTACCAGGCCATAGCAATCAGCCCCAGCATTTT,CASSLPGHSNQPQHF
NA,TRBD1,TRBV6-5,TRBJ1-4,TGTGCCAGCAGTGCCCAGGGGGCGCGGGGTGAAAAACTGTTTTTT,CASSAQGARGEKLFF
NA,NA,TRBV5-1,TRBJ2-1,TGCGCCAGCACGTTTGGGGGAGGCTACAATGAGCAGTTCTTC,CASTFGGGYNEQFF
NA,NA,TRBV7-9,TRBJ2-5,TGTGCCGGTCAAGGTCAGGGCGGAGAGACCCAGTACTTC,CAGQGQGGETQYF
NA,NA,TRBV5-1,TRBJ1-1,TGCGCCAGCAGCTTGGTGTCAGGGGCCTCGAACACTGAAGCTTTCTTT,CASSLVSGASNTEAFF
few,NA,TRBV10-3,TRBJ1-2,TGTGCCATCAGAGCGACCGGGGGATATGGCTACACCTTC,CAIRATGGYGYTF
NA,TRBD2,TRBV5-1,TRBJ2-1,TGCGCCAGCGCCTCGGGGGGGCGCGATGAGCAGTTCTTC,CASASGGRDEQFF